This TCR beta chain is from a study of Ad26.COV2.S vaccination and SARS-CoV-2 variants. Study in general: COV1001, an Ad26.COV2.S trial, supplied this vaccine-arm donor. Intramuscular Ad26.COV2.S at 5x10^10 or 1x10^11 viral particles.

This table comes from immunoSEQ multiplex PCR, and its TCRdb copy is limited to in-frame clones, with some not included. Of 400,000 to 450,000 clones in the sample, around 90% were seen once. V shed 5 bases and J shed 4 bases, with 10 bases lying between them. Germline CDR1 MNHEY, CDR2 SVGAGI. The CDR3 is made up of 13 amino acids. The treatment is: some 20 received Ad26.COV2.S at low or high dose, single or two shots; about 5 received placebo; per-sample allocation not given. Sampling was performed 63 days after the first vaccine or placebo injection. The receptor's source is a person between 18 and 59 years old who received the Ad26.COV2.S COVID-19 vaccine or a placebo. The specimen was peripheral blood, collected in a trial of Ad26.COV2.S vaccine versus placebo. V is TRBV6-5 and J is TRBJ2-3; TRBD2 might be the D (6 bases). The CDR3 here is CASSMGGSDTQYF. The DNA for the CDR3 is TGTGCCAGCAGTATGGGGGGTTCAGATACGCAGTATTTT.